The next 27 T cell receptor beta chains were all read from a single sample in a study of blood T cell repertoires in COVID-19. Clones were sequenced by immunoSEQ multiplex PCR, and TCRdb holds only the in-frame ones, with some missing. The sample has over 200,000 clones, around 90% seen once. Sequences were obtained from peripheral blood. The receptors were gathered from a human donor in a cohort sampled during active COVID-19.

The V call is TRBV11-3, the J call TRBJ2-1, with TRBD2 matching over 8 bases. Germline loops: CDR1 SGHNT, CDR2 YENEEA. CDR3 size: 20 residues. The trim removed 1 base at V and 8 bases at J, leaving 22 bases unmatched. For the CDR3, the DNA is TGTGCCAGCAGCTTAGGGGCTAGGAGCGGGAGATGGGGTGCTGGGGATGAGCAGTTCTTC. The encoded protein is CASSLGARSGRWGAGDEQFF.

This chain links TRBV20-1 with TRBJ2-1, with 8 nucleotides matching TRBD2. The V gene end was trimmed by 3 bases and the J gene end by 9 bases; junction bases not matched to a gene: 10. Germline V gives CDR1 DFQATT, CDR2 SNEGSKA (reference sequence). The CDR3 contains 14 residues. CDR3: CSASPGGPSVEQFF. The CDR3 DNA reads TGCAGTGCTAGTCCGGGAGGGCCCTCAGTTGAGCAGTTCTTC.

In its sample, this clone was seen once. The chain couples TRBV11-2 to TRBJ2-7; 7 bases align to TRBD1. Germline CDR1 is SGHAT and CDR2 is FQNNGV. This CDR3 spans 15 amino acids. Trimming at V came to 8 bases and at J to 3 bases, leaving 13 bases not matched to a gene. The CDR3 region is CASLQSGTAYYEQYF. The DNA for the CDR3 is TGTGCCAGCCTTCAATCCGGGACAGCTTACTACGAGCAGTACTTC.

The V gene is TRBV30, the J gene TRBJ2-1; TRBD2 matches 11 bases. CDR3 length: 15 residues. J gave up 6 bases and V 5 bases, and 9 bases lay outside the gene matches. Germline V gene sequence: CDR1 GTSNPN, CDR2 SVGIG (reference sequence). As DNA, the CDR3 is TGTGCCTGGTGTGAGGTACTAGCGGGGGTCAATGAGCAGTTCTTC. Its translation is CAWCEVLAGVNEQFF.

J is TRBJ2-7 and V is TRBV28, with TRBD2 identical over 13 bases. This CDR3 spans 19 amino acids. V shed 3 bases and J 0 bases; nucleotides not matched to a gene: 11. Germline loops: CDR1 MDHEN, CDR2 SYDVKM. The CDR3 region has the DNA TGTGCCAGCAGTTTCCCCTGGACTAGCGGGAGTGTTCGCTCCTACGAGCAGTACTTC. It is translated as CASSFPWTSGSVRSYEQYF.

This chain links TRBV11-2 with TRBJ2-7, with 10 bases identical to TRBD1. Unmatched junction bases numbered 7, after V lost 5 bases and J lost 3 bases. Germline CDR1 SGHAT, CDR2 FQNNGV. This CDR3 has 15 residues. CDR3 coding DNA: TGTGCCAGCAGCAACCGGGACAGGGGAGTCTACGAGCAGTACTTC. It codes for CASSNRDRGVYEQYF.

J is TRBJ1-3 and V is TRBV6-5, with D uncertain. The CDR3 sequence is 13 residues long. V shed 7 bases and J shed 4 bases, with 11 bases lying between them. The germline V gene encodes CDR1 MNHEY and CDR2 SVGAGI. The CDR3: CASIPELGNTIYF. Written as DNA, the CDR3 is TGTGCCAGCATCCCCGAGCTGGGAAACACCATATATTTT.

This clone was observed a single time. The chain combines TRBV7-9 with TRBJ1-2; maybe TRBD1 (5 bases). CDR1 is SEHNR and CDR2 is FQNEAQ in the germline V gene (reference sequence). The ends were cut back, 5 bases at V and 2 bases at J, with 18 bases in the middle. CDR3 size: 16 residues. The CDR3 is CASSGVGVVKNYGYTF. CDR3 sequence (DNA): TGTGCCAGCAGCGGCGTAGGGGTAGTCAAGAACTATGGCTACACCTTC.

V and J are TRBV29-1 and TRBJ2-7, with D perhaps matching TRBD1 (6 bases). Germline values: CDR1 SQVTM, CDR2 ANQGSEA. Trimming took off 6 bases at V and 4 bases at J, with 19 bases between the two ends. The CDR3 length is 14 residues. This CDR3 is CSVAKGTFSYEQYF. CDR3 sequence (DNA): TGCAGCGTCGCCAAAGGGACATTTTCTTACGAGCAGTACTTC.

The rearrangement joins TRBV7-6 to TRBJ2-5, with TRBD2 matching 11 bases. The junction had 15 bases not matched to a gene; V was cut back by 5 bases and J by 4 bases. Germline values: CDR1 SGHVS, CDR2 FNYEAQ. The length of the CDR3 is 18 residues. The CDR3 nucleotides read TGTGCCAGCAGCCTAGAAATAGCGGGGGGGCCCAATGGAGAGACCCAGTACTTC. Translation gives CASSLEIAGGPNGETQYF.

The chain uses TRBV6-2 or TRBV6-3 and TRBJ2-1; 7 positions agree with TRBD2. Germline loops: CDR1 MNHEY, CDR2 SVGEGT. The CDR3 loop spans 15 amino acids. V lost 0 bases to trimming and J lost 3 bases; unmatched junction nucleotides: 2. In DNA form, the CDR3 reads TGTGCCAGCAGTTACTCAGGCGGGAGCTACAATGAGCAGTTCTTC. Translating it yields CASSYSGGSYNEQFF.

V usage is TRBV7-3 and J usage is TRBJ1-2; tentative D call: TRBD1 (5 bases). V lost 5 bases and J lost 1, with 14 bases in between. The germline CDR1 and CDR2 sequences are SGHTA and FQGTGA. The CDR3 contains 15 residues. The CDR3 is CASSPNGGSNYGYTF. CDR3 DNA sequence: TGTGCCAGCAGCCCAAATGGGGGGAGTAACTATGGCTACACCTTC.

The chain couples TRBV18 to TRBJ1-4; 8 positions match TRBD1. The germline gives CDR1 KGHSH, CDR2 LQKENI. V was pared by 6 bases and J by 6 bases, with 6 bases of the junction left unmatched. The CDR3 sequence is 14 residues long. The CDR3 DNA reads TGTGCCAGCTCTCTCAGGGGGCAAGATGAAAAACTGTTTTTT. Residues: CASSLRGQDEKLFF.

This clone was seen a few times. The V and J genes are TRBV11-3 and TRBJ1-5, with a weak D call TRBD1 (5 bases). CDR3 length equals 14 residues. Trimming removed 7 bases at V and 5 bases at J, with 15 bases between. Germline lookup yields CDR1 SGHNT and CDR2 YENEEA. CDR3 coding DNA: TGTGCCAGCAAGTCGGGGGGAGTGGATCAGCCCCAGCATTTT. Its translation: CASKSGGVDQPQHF.

The rearrangement links TRBV24-1 to TRBJ2-3; D ambiguous. Germline CDR1 is KGHDR and CDR2 is SFDVKD. The CDR3 length is 13 residues. With 2 bases removed from V and 3 bases from J, the gap between germline ends came to 5 bases. Here the CDR3 reads CATSDYITDTQYF. The CDR3 DNA reads as TGTGCCACCAGTGATTATATTACAGATACGCAGTATTTT.

The chain couples TRBV12-3 or TRBV12-4 to TRBJ2-2; tentatively, D is TRBD1 (5 bases). V was pared by 6 bases and J by 4 bases, with 9 bases between. The CDR3 covers 13 residues. The CDR3 nucleotides are TGTGCCAGCAGGATTGACAGCACCGGGGAGCTGTTTTTT. This encodes CASRIDSTGELFF.

The chain employs TRBV6-2 or TRBV6-3 and TRBJ1-5; no clear D gene. The CDR3 runs 15 residues. From germline, CDR1 is MNHEY and CDR2 SVGEGT. V was trimmed by 5 bases and J by 0 bases, leaving 11 bases between them. Here the CDR3 reads CASSAGSISNQPQHF. DNA of the CDR3: TGTGCCAGCAGTGCCGGTTCAATTAGCAATCAGCCCCAGCATTTT.

This clone showed up just once. V is TRBV28 and J is TRBJ2-7, with TRBD1 identical over 7 bases. The CDR3 has 16 amino acids. V lost 2 bases and J lost 4; bases outside the gene matches: 11. Germline V lookup: CDR1 MDHEN, CDR2 SYDVKM. In DNA form, the CDR3 reads TGTGCCAGCAGTTTAGGCCTCAGACAGGGTGGATACGAGCAGTACTTC. This gives the protein CASSLGLRQGGYEQYF.

This clone was counted a single time. This chain connects TRBV6-2 or TRBV6-3 to TRBJ1-2; TRBD1 aligns across 7 bases. Trimming removed 0 bases from V and 4 bases from J; junction bases left unmatched: 2. The CDR3 runs to 14 residues. From germline, CDR1 is MNHEY and CDR2 SVGEGT. Here the CDR3 reads CASSYSGQLYGYTF. As DNA, the CDR3 is TGTGCCAGCAGTTACTCGGGACAGCTCTATGGCTACACCTTC.

This sequence joins TRBV6-1 and TRBJ1-6; D is unclear. CDR1 and CDR2 (germline): MNHNS, SASEGT. The CDR3 runs 15 residues. Trimming shortened V by 2 bases and J by 5 bases, and 10 bases separated the two germline ends. CDR3 coding DNA: TGTGCCAGCAGTGAATTGGGCCCAAATAATTCACCCCTCCACTTT. Protein product: CASSELGPNNSPLHF.

The V call is TRBV7-9, the J call TRBJ2-7, with TRBD2 matching over 8 bases. The CDR3 totals 15 residues. V gave up 5 bases and J gave up 3 bases; unmatched junction bases: 9. CDR1 is SEHNR, CDR2 FQNEAQ, per germline (reference sequence). The CDR3 region is CASSRGTSFFYEQYF. DNA for the CDR3: TGTGCCAGCAGCCGCGGGACTAGTTTTTTCTACGAGCAGTACTTC.

V and J are TRBV9 and TRBJ2-1; TRBD1 might be the D (6 bases). Germline CDR1 reads SGDLS; CDR2 reads YYNGEE. Trimming cost V 5 bases and J 5 bases, with 20 bases left between them. The CDR3 is 16 residues long. CDR3 residues: CASRETQGRGHNEQFF. The CDR3 nucleotides read TGTGCCAGCAGGGAGACACAGGGAAGGGGACACAATGAGCAGTTCTTC.

The rearrangement uses TRBV3-1 (or the pseudogene TRBV3-2) and TRBJ2-7; D gene uncertain. The germline V gene encodes CDR1 LGHDT and CDR2 YNNKEL (reference sequence). V gave up 1 base and J gave up 6 bases, with 7 bases separating them. The CDR3 totals 12 residues. Written as DNA, the CDR3 is TGTGCCAGCAGCCAAGGACGGGTCGAGCAGTACTTC. Translating gives CASSQGRVEQYF.

The rearrangement uses TRBV4-3 and TRBJ1-2; a possible D gene is TRBD1 (6 bases). The germline V gene encodes CDR1 LGHNA and CDR2 YSLEER. V was pared by 8 bases and J by 6 bases, with 19 bases between. CDR3 size: 14 residues. CDR3 protein: CASGWPGVLHGYTF. The CDR3 DNA follows: TGCGCCAGCGGGTGGCCAGGGGTTTTACATGGCTACACCTTC.

This clone appeared once. V usage is TRBV12-1 and J usage is TRBJ1-2; the DNA was not compared with TRBD1, the D call given in the table. TRBV12-1 is shown as a pseudogene. The length of the CDR3 is 19 residues. This CDR3 is CASSFDWAFRDREDYGYTF. In DNA, the CDR3 is TGTGCCAGCAGCTTTGACTGGGCCTTCCGGGACAGGGAAGACTATGGCTACACCTTC.

The genes are TRBV19 and TRBJ1-5; D possibly corresponds to TRBD1 (5 bases). V lost 7 bases and J lost 2, with 9 bases in between. The CDR3 loop spans 13 amino acids. In germline, CDR1 is LNHDA, CDR2 SQIVND (reference sequence). CDR3 bases: TGTGCCAGTATAGGAGGGGGCAATCAGCCCCAGCATTTT. This encodes CASIGGGNQPQHF.

This clone was seen more than once but under ten times. The genes are TRBV7-3 and TRBJ2-1; 12 bases fit TRBD2. The CDR3 is 16 amino acids. Germline CDR1 SGHTA, CDR2 FQGTGA. V shed 4 bases and J 4 bases; nucleotides not matched to a gene: 5. The CDR3 bases are TGTGCCAGCAGCTACTCGACTAGCGGGAGTTACAATGAGCAGTTCTTC. As protein: CASSYSTSGSYNEQFF.